This record covers a single T cell receptor beta chain. This sample was taken from a study of blood T cell repertoires in COVID-19. As for the study in general: Collection of acute and convalescent COVID-19 samples took place in the United States, Italy and Spain. Sources were T cells, B-cell-depleted T cells, or PBMCs; the material itself was cDNA or gDNA.

Authors' analysis steps: Estimation of nucleated cell counts was performed using reference gene primer amplification. Sequenced by immunoSEQ multiplex PCR; TCRdb stores in-frame clones only, minus some. V, J and clone size derive from that table, while D and trimming were established from the DNA sequence. This sample has more than 95,000 clones, with roughly 80% found just once. Germline-derived CDR1 and CDR2 are ENHRY and SYGVKD. The CDR3 has 14 residues. With 9 bases removed from V and 4 bases from J, the gap between germline ends came to 16 bases. Sample: peripheral blood. The chain links TRBV10-3 to TRBJ1-3; D may be TRBD1 (6 bases). The sequence came from a man aged 45 to 65 with acute or convalescent COVID-19. The CDR3: CAISPRGTGNTIYF. DNA for the CDR3: TGTGCCATAAGTCCGAGGGGGACCGGAAACACCATATATTTT.